The next 6 T cell receptor beta chains were all read from a single sample in a study of T cells in Graves' hyperthyroidism and ophthalmopathy. The TCR beta CDR3 regions underwent amplification using RNA transcripts as the source. The HTBI set primed first-round TCR CDR3 RT-PCR. TCRdb processed the multiplex PCR reads anew with MiXCR; each CDR3 protein has one entry. The sample carries some 490,000 distinct CDR3 sequences, 15% to 20% recorded once. Sequenced material: blood. The receptors originated from a young woman with Graves' ophthalmopathy.

This clonotype occurred many times. J is TRBJ2-2 and V is TRBV7-6; 7 positions agree with TRBD2. V dropped 7 bases and J dropped 10; count of bases not matched to a gene: 3. Germline V gene lookup returns CDR1 SGHVS and CDR2 FNYEAQ. This CDR3 region has 11 residues. The chain's CDR3 is CASKAGVELFF. The CDR3 DNA follows: TGTGCCAGCAAGGCGGGAGTGGAGCTGTTTTTT.

Only a few counts were recorded for this clonotype. This chain joins TRBV20-1 and TRBJ2-2; 8 positions agree with TRBD2. V shed 0 bases, J shed 1 base, and the junction held 1 base outside the gene matches. CDR1 is DFQATT, CDR2 SNEGSKA, per germline (reference sequence). The CDR3 contains 15 residues. CDR3 sequence: CSARESGRNTGELFF. The CDR3 DNA reads TGCAGTGCTAGAGAAAGCGGGAGGAACACCGGGGAGCTGTTTTTT.

Ten or more counts support this clonotype. J is TRBJ2-5 and V is TRBV2, with 9 bases matching TRBD2. This CDR3 is built from 16 residues. J gave up 3 bases and V 4 bases, and 9 bases lay outside the gene matches. CDR1 is SNHLY and CDR2 is FYNNEI in the germline V gene. The CDR3 region is CASSVPLAGMEETQYF. CDR3 sequence (DNA): TGTGCCAGCAGTGTCCCCCTAGCGGGAATGGAAGAGACCCAGTACTTC.

This clonotype showed up just once. The chain couples TRBV7-2 to TRBJ2-3; 9 nucleotides line up with TRBD1. CDR1 and CDR2 (germline): SGHTA, FQGNSA. The ends lost 5 bases at V and 4 bases at J; junction bases unmatched: 13. The CDR3 consists of 17 residues. DNA of the CDR3: TGTGCCAGCAGCGGAACCGGGACAGGGCGAATCGCAGATACGCAGTATTTT. Its protein product is CASSGTGTGRIADTQYF.

This clonotype came up many times. This chain uses TRBV27 with TRBJ2-7; 9 positions agree with TRBD2. After removal of 8 bases from V and 3 bases from J, the junction contained 8 bases not matched to a gene. CDR1 is MNHEY, CDR2 SMNVEV, per germline (reference sequence). CDR3 length equals 14 residues. In DNA form, the CDR3 reads TGTGCCAGCGGGATGCGGGAGGGGATCTACGAGCAGTACTTC. As protein: CASGMREGIYEQYF.

CDR3 DNA sequence: TGTGCCAGCAGTGGGGAGGCACGGCTAGCGGGTAACACCGGGGAGCTGTTTTTT. Encoded protein: CASSGEARLAGNTGELFF. The chain recombines TRBV25-1 with TRBJ2-2, with 8 positions matching TRBD2. V was clipped by 4 bases and J by 2 bases; unmatched bases: 12. The length of the CDR3 is 18 residues. Germline-derived CDR1 and CDR2 are MGHDK and SYGVNS.